Presented here are 21 T cell receptor beta chains from one specimen sequenced in a study of cytomegalovirus exposure and HLA in healthy donors. PCR amplification relied on 60 Vbeta primers (plus 13 Jbeta primers). Some clones are missing from TCRdb's copy, which holds only in-frame ones; the method was immunoSEQ multiplex PCR. The sample has some 200,000 clones. Input material: PBMCs. Source of these receptors: a woman aged 18-35 years in good health and CMV-seropositive.

This chain links TRBV6-6 with TRBJ2-5; 8 bases agree with TRBD2. Germline V gene lookup returns CDR1 MNHNY and CDR2 SVGAGI (reference sequence). After removal of 4 bases from V and 0 bases from J, the junction contained 4 bases not matched to a gene. The CDR3 is made up of 15 amino acids. The CDR3 here is CASSWGLGYQETQYF. The CDR3 bases are TGTGCCAGCAGTTGGGGACTAGGATACCAAGAGACCCAGTACTTC.

This rearrangement joins TRBV7-9 to TRBJ2-5, with D maybe TRBD2 (6 bases). The J call could be wrong; TRBJ2-7 is a better fit for the DNA end. The CDR3 runs 16 residues. Per germline, CDR1 SEHNR and CDR2 FQNEAQ (reference sequence). CDR3 in DNA: TGTGCCAGCAGCTTAGTTTGGTCTAGCGTCGAGGACGAGCAGTACTTC. Residues: CASSLVWSSVEDEQYF.

DNA for the CDR3: TGTGCCAGCAGCCGTGATGGGACTAGGGGCTACGAGCAGTACTTC. Protein product: CASSRDGTRGYEQYF. The chain employs TRBV7-3 and TRBJ2-7, with 8 nucleotides matching TRBD2. The CDR3 sequence is 15 residues long. Looked up from germline, CDR1 is SGHTA and CDR2 is FQGTGA. After removal of 5 bases from V and 3 bases from J, the junction contained 9 bases not matched to a gene.

The chain is built from TRBV5-4 and TRBJ1-1; TRBD1 is a possible D gene (6 bases). Germline values: CDR1 SGHNT, CDR2 YYREEE (reference sequence). The CDR3 has 15 amino acids. Between the trimmed V and J ends, which lost 4 bases and 4 bases, there was a span of 17 bases. The CDR3 reads CASSPGDTRRTEAFF. The CDR3 DNA is TGTGCCAGCAGCCCCGGGGACACCCGGCGCACTGAAGCTTTCTTT.

The chain recombines TRBV15 with TRBJ2-2, with 8 bases matching TRBD1. This CDR3 is 14 amino acids long. CDR1 LNHNV and CDR2 YYDKDF come from the germline V gene (reference sequence). J was trimmed by 5 bases and V by 5 bases; bases with no gene match: 4. The CDR3 region is CATSGRTGTGELFF. CDR3 bases: TGTGCCACCAGCGGACGGACAGGGACCGGGGAGCTGTTTTTT.

This rearrangement joins TRBV15 to TRBJ1-2; D unclear. CDR3 size: 13 residues. Trimming left V 0 bases short and J 8 bases short, with 10 bases between. The germline V gene has CDR1 LNHNV and CDR2 YYDKDF (reference sequence). CDR3 sequence (DNA): TGTGCCACCAGCAGAGAGGACCGCGGGGGCTACACCTTC. It is translated as CATSREDRGGYTF.

The V gene is TRBV11-2, the J gene TRBJ2-7, with 11 bases matching TRBD2. V gave up 5 bases and J gave up 9 bases; unmatched junction bases: 15. The CDR3 contains 16 residues. Germline assignment: CDR1 SGHAT and CDR2 FQNNGV. The chain's CDR3 is CASSATSGTAPVGQYF. The CDR3 nucleotides are TGTGCCAGCAGCGCGACTAGCGGGACAGCTCCAGTGGGGCAGTACTTC.

The gene calls are TRBV7-9 and TRBJ2-1; maybe TRBD2 (5 bases). With 5 bases removed from V and 0 bases from J, the gap between germline ends came to 17 bases. The germline gives CDR1 SEHNR, CDR2 FQNEAQ (reference sequence). The CDR3 extends over 17 amino acids. The CDR3 bases are TGTGCCAGCAGCAGATTACGGGGTCCCACCTCCTACAATGAGCAGTTCTTC. It encodes CASSRLRGPTSYNEQFF.

The CDR3 DNA sequence: TGTGCCAGCAGTTTTACTAGCTCCAATGAGCAGTTCTTC. Its protein product is CASSFTSSNEQFF. The chain employs TRBV27 and TRBJ2-1; TRBD2 might be the D (6 bases). Germline assignment: CDR1 MNHEY and CDR2 SMNVEV (reference sequence). V was pared by 3 bases and J by 6 bases, with 9 bases between. The CDR3 spans 13 residues.

This chain joins TRBV9 and TRBJ2-3, with 14 positions matching TRBD2. Trimming removed 3 bases from V and 0 bases from J; junction bases left unmatched: 6. This CDR3 region has 18 residues. CDR1 is SGDLS, CDR2 YYNGEE, per germline. This CDR3 is CASSDGLAGGGSTDTQYF. The CDR3 DNA reads TGTGCCAGCAGCGATGGACTAGCGGGAGGTGGAAGCACAGATACGCAGTATTTT.

The chain is built from TRBV5-1 and TRBJ2-2; D gene unclear. CDR3 length: 16 residues. The V gene lost 3 bases and the J gene lost 7 bases, with 19 bases spanning the gap. Germline loops: CDR1 SGHRS, CDR2 YFSETQ. The CDR3 region is CASSSAVRSRGGELFF. CDR3 DNA: TGCGCCAGCAGCTCGGCGGTACGAAGTCGAGGCGGGGAGCTGTTTTTT.

V and J are TRBV5-4 and TRBJ2-7; a weak D match, TRBD2 (5 bases). With 4 bases removed from V and 6 bases from J, the gap between germline ends came to 8 bases. The CDR3 runs 11 residues. The germline CDR1 and CDR2 sequences are SGHNT and YYREEE (reference sequence). CDR3 nucleotides: TGTGCCAGCAGCCGCGAGGGCGAGCAGTACTTC. As protein: CASSREGEQYF.

The chain couples TRBV10-1 to TRBJ2-1, with TRBD1 matching over 8 bases. This CDR3 has 16 residues. Germline V gene sequence: CDR1 WNHNN, CDR2 SYGVQD (reference sequence). Losses at the gene ends were 4 bases for V and 8 bases for J; bases not matched to a gene: 13. The CDR3 protein is CASSGVQGALGHEQFF. CDR3 sequence (DNA): TGCGCCAGCAGTGGAGTGCAGGGGGCGCTGGGGCATGAGCAGTTCTTC.

The genes are TRBV7-2 and TRBJ2-1, with 12 bases aligning to TRBD2. Trimming cost V 0 bases and J 7 bases; bases outside gene matches: 10. The germline V gene encodes CDR1 SGHTA and CDR2 FQGNSA. This CDR3 is built from 18 residues. DNA of the CDR3: TGTGCCAGCAGCTTAGCCAACGCCGGACTAGCGGGAATGAATGAGCAGTTCTTC. Translation gives CASSLANAGLAGMNEQFF.

The V and J genes are TRBV29-1 and TRBJ1-4; possible D gene TRBD1, 5 bases. Trimming stripped 7 bases from V and 4 bases from J, with 13 bases between. The CDR3 length is 13 residues. Germline assignment: CDR1 SQVTM and CDR2 ANQGSEA. The CDR3 coding sequence is TGCAGCGGAATTGACAGCTTTAATGAAAAACTGTTTTTT. As protein: CSGIDSFNEKLFF.

The gene calls are TRBV5-6 and TRBJ1-5; D call uncertain. CDR3 length equals 16 residues. Trimming removed 0 bases at V and 4 bases at J, with 14 bases between. Per the germline V gene, CDR1 is SGHDT and CDR2 is YYEEEE. The CDR3 sequence: CASSLGSSFRNQPQHF. CDR3 in DNA: TGTGCCAGCAGCTTGGGGAGTAGTTTTCGTAATCAGCCCCAGCATTTT. The whole variable domain, remainder taken from reference TRBV5-6 and TRBJ1-5, is DAGVTQSPTHLIKTRGQQVTLRCSPKSGHDTVSWYQQALGQGPQFIFQYYEEEERQRGNFPDRFSGHQFPNYSSELNVNALLLGDSALYLCASSLGSSFRNQPQHFGDGTRLSIL.

The DNA of the CDR3 is TGCGCCAGCAGCTTGGGGCTAGCGGGAGCCTACGAGCAGTACTTC. Its translation is CASSLGLAGAYEQYF. The J gene is TRBJ2-7, the V gene TRBV5-1, with 10 bases identical to TRBD2. The CDR3 length is 15 residues. Germline values: CDR1 SGHRS, CDR2 YFSETQ. The ends lost 0 bases at V and 2 bases at J; junction bases unmatched: 2.

The chain combines TRBV5-1 with TRBJ1-2; weak D call: TRBD1 (5 bases). This CDR3 contains 13 residues. V gave up 0 bases and J gave up 6 bases, with 9 bases separating them. Germline V lookup: CDR1 SGHRS, CDR2 YFSETQ. CDR3 in DNA: TGCGCCAGCAGCTTGGTGTCAGGGAATGGCTACACCTTC. It translates to CASSLVSGNGYTF.

The rearrangement uses TRBV13 and TRBJ1-2, with D tentatively TRBD1 (5 bases). Germline CDR1 reads PRHDT; CDR2 reads FYEKMQ (reference sequence). The CDR3 covers 17 residues. V was cut by 3 bases and J by 3 bases, with 20 bases left in between. As DNA, the CDR3 is TGTGCCAGCAGCTTCAACAGCACCGGGGGACCTTACTATGGCTACACCTTC. Protein: CASSFNSTGGPYYGYTF.

The chain employs TRBV7-2 and TRBJ2-3, with TRBD2 identical over 11 bases. There are 18 residues in the CDR3. Per germline, CDR1 SGHTA and CDR2 FQGNSA. With V trimmed by 1 base and J by 9 bases, 15 bases remained unmatched. The CDR3 sequence: CASSLVTSGDVLGETQYF. CDR3 nucleotide sequence: TGTGCCAGCAGCTTAGTGACTAGCGGGGACGTCCTGGGGGAGACGCAGTATTTT.

The chain recombines TRBV6-1 with TRBJ2-7, with 8 bases identical to TRBD1. The CDR3 sequence is 14 residues long. Germline V CDR1 and CDR2: MNHNS, SASEGT. Germline trimming cut 7 bases from V and 0 bases from J; bases unmatched to any gene: 5. This CDR3 reads CASNKDRASYEQYF. The CDR3 coding sequence is TGTGCCAGCAACAAGGACAGGGCCTCCTACGAGCAGTACTTC.